This TCR beta chain was documented in a study of T-cell reconstitution after alpha-beta-depleted transplantation in children. Study-level findings and limits: From surviving recipient T cells and thymic progenitors came the high day-60 TCRbeta diversity observed in some patients. As was reported, about two months after transplant, alpha-beta T cells came from several hundred expanded graft clones. One year after transplant, T-cell counts and diversity came mostly from newly produced T cells.

CDR3 size: 14 residues. The germline V gene has CDR1 SGHAT and CDR2 FQNNGV. The V end was cut by 1 base, the J end by 4 bases, with 7 bases between. A library of TCRbeta sequences, prepared with unique molecular identifiers, was generated. From the PCR reads, TCRdb called clonotypes with MiXCR, one entry per CDR3 protein. The data contain 40,000 to 55,000 distinct CDR3 sequences, approximately 6% of them seen just once; the ten biggest clones take up roughly 30%. This clonotype was observed many times. Its target is not known. The input for sequencing was PBMCs, mostly from graft donor cells, taken 60 days after TCRalphabeta/CD19-depleted stem cell transplant. The sequence was obtained from a female patient aged 2-9 years who had a stem cell transplant for aplastic anemia, so the T cells may come from the graft donor. The chain employs TRBV11-2 and TRBJ2-2; D remains ambiguous. The CDR3 loop reads CASSLGSLTGELFF. The CDR3 nucleotides are TGTGCCAGCAGCTTAGGGAGCCTCACCGGGGAGCTGTTTTTT.